Here is one T cell receptor (beta chain) with its context. The sample belongs to a study of blood T cell repertoires in COVID-19. Study in general: Donors in the United States, Italy and Spain gave samples during acute or convalescent COVID-19. The analysed material was cDNA or gDNA that came from T cells, B-cell-depleted T cells, or PBMCs.

As processed by the authors: Amplifying reference gene primers gave estimates of nucleated cell counts. TCRdb's table, derived via immunoSEQ multiplex PCR, lists solely in-frame clones and lacks some. V and J calls and clone size are as listed in that table; D and trimming were resolved from the DNA. The sample has more than 75,000 clones; roughly 76% are singletons. Sequencing was carried out using peripheral blood. This sequence was found in a woman older than 75 with active or convalescent COVID-19.

This chain's CDR3 is CASSKGQGYTEAFF. CDR3 DNA sequence: TGTGCCAGCAGCAAGGGACAGGGATACACTGAAGCTTTCTTT. V usage is TRBV27 and J usage is TRBJ1-1; TRBD1 matches 9 bases. Germline assignment: CDR1 MNHEY and CDR2 SMNVEV (reference sequence). The ends lost 6 bases at V and 3 bases at J; junction bases unmatched: 5. The CDR3 runs 14 residues.